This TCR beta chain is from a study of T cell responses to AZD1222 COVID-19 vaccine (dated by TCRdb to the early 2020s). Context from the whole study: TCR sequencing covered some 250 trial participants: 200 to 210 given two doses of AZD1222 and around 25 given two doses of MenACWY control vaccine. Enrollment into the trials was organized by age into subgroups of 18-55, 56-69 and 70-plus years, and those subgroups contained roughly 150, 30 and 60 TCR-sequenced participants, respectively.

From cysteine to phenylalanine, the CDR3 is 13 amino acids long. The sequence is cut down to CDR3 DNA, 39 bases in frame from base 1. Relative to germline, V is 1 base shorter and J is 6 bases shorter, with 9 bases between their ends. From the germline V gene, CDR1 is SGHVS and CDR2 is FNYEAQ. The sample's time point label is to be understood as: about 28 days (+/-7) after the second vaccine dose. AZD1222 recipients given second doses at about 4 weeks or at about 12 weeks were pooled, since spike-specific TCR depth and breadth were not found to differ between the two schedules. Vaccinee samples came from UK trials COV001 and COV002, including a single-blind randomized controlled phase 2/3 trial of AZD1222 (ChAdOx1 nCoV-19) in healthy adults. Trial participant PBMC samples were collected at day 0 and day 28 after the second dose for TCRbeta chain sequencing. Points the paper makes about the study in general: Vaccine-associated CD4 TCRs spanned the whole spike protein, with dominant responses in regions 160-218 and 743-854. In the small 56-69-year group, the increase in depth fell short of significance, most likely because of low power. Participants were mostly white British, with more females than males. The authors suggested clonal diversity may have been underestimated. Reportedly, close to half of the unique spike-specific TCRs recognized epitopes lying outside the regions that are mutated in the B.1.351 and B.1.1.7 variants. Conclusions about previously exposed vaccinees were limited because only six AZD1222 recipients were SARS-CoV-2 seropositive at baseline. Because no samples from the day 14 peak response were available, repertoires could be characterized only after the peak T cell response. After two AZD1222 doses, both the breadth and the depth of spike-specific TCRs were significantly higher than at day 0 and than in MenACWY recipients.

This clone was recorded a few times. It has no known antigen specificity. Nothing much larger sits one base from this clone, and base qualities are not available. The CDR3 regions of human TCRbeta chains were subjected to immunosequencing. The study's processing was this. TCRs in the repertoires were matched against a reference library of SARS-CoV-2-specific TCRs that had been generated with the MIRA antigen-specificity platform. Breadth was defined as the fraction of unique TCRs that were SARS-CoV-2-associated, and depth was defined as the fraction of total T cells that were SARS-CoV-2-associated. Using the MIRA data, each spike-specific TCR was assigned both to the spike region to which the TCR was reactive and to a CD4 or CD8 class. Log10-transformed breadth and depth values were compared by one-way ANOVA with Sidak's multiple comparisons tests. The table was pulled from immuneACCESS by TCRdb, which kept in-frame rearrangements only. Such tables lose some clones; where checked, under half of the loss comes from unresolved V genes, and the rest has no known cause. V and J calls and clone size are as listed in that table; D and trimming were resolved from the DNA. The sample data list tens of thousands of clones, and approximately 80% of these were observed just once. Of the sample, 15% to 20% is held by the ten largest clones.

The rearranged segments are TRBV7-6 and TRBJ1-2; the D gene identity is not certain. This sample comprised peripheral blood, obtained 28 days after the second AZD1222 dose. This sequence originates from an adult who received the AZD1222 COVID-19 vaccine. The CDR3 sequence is CASSLGWENGYTF. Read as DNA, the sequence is TGTGCCAGCAGCTTAGGTTGGGAGAATGGCTACACCTTC.